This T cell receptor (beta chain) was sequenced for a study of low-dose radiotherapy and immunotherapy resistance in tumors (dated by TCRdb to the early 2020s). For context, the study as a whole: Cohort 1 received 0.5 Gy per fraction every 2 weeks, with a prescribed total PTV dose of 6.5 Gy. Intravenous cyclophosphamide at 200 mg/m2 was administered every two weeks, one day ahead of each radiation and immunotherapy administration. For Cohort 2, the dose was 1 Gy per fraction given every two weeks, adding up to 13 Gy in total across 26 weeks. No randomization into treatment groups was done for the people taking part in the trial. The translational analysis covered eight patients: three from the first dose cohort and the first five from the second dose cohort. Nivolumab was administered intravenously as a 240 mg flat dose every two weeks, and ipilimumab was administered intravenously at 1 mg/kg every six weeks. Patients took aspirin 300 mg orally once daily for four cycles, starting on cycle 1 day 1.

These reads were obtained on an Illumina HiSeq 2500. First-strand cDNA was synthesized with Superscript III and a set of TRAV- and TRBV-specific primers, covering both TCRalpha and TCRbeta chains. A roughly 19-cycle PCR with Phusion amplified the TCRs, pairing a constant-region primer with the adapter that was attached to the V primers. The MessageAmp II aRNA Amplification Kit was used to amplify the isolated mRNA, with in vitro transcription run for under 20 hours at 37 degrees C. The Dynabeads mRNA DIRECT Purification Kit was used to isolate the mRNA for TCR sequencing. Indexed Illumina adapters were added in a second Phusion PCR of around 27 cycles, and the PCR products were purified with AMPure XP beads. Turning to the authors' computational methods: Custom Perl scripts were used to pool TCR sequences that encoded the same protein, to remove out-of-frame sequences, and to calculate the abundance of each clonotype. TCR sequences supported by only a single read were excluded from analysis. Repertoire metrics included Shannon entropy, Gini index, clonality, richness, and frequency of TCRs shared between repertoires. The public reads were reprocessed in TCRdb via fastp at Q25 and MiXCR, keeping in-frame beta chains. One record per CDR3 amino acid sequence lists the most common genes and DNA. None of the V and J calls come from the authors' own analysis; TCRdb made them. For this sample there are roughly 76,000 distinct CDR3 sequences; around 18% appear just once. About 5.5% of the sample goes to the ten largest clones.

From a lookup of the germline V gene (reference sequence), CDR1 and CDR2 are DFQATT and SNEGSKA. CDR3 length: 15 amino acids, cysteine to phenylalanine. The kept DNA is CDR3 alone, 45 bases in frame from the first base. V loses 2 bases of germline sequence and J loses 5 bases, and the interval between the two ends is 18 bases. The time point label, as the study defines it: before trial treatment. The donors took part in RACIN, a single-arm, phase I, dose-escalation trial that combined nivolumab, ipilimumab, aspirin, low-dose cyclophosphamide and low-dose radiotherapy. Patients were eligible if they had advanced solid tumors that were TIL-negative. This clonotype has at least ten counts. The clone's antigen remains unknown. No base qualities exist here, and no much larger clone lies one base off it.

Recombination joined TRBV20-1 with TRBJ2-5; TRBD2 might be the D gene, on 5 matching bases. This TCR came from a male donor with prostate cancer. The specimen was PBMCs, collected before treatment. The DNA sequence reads TGCAGTGCTAGAAGTTTAATCAGCGGATTCGAGACCCAGTACTTC. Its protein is CSARSLISGFETQYF.